These T cell receptor beta chains were read from a single sample in a study of T cell changes during pregnancy in multiple sclerosis. Repertoires were generated with immunoSEQ multiplex PCR, while TCRdb's copy carries only in-frame clones and drops some. The sample records about 27,000 clones, about 91% being singletons. Sequenced here: CD8+ T cells from peripheral blood mononuclear cells, sampled in the second trimester of pregnancy. The source is a female donor with multiple sclerosis, enrolled in a pregnancy study. Both conserved end residues are part of each CDR3. Fields, in order: V gene, D gene, clone size, J gene, CDR3 protein, CDR3 DNA. A D gene is named only where the DNA matches it firmly. A clone size is listed for some rows: how often the clone was seen (once, few, many), or a class if it is expanded.

v_call: TRBV7-9; d_call: -; clone_size: -; j_call: TRBJ2-7; cdr3_aa: CASSPEVRVPSYEQYF; cdr3_nt: TGTGCCAGCAGCCCAGAGGTACGGGTACCCTCCTACGAGCAGTACTTC
v_call: TRBV6-1; d_call: TRBD2; clone_size: -; j_call: TRBJ2-7; cdr3_aa: CASRSFSGSSYEQYF; cdr3_nt: TGTGCCAGCAGATCTTTTAGCGGGAGTTCCTACGAGCAGTACTTC
v_call: TRBV6-5; d_call: TRBD1; clone_size: once; j_call: TRBJ1-1; cdr3_aa: CASSYGQGATEAFF; cdr3_nt: TGTGCCAGCAGTTACGGGCAGGGGGCGACTGAAGCTTTCTTT
v_call: TRBV7-2; d_call: -; clone_size: -; j_call: TRBJ2-1; cdr3_aa: CASSSSGTEQFF; cdr3_nt: TGTGCCAGCAGCTCGTCCGGGACAGAGCAGTTCTTC
v_call: TRBV30; d_call: TRBD1; clone_size: -; j_call: TRBJ1-1; cdr3_aa: CAWSGEGARDTEAFF; cdr3_nt: TGTGCCTGGAGTGGAGAGGGGGCGAGGGACACTGAAGCTTTCTTT
v_call: TRBV4-2; d_call: TRBD1; clone_size: -; j_call: TRBJ1-1; cdr3_aa: CASSQGETGVTEAFF; cdr3_nt: TGTGCCAGCAGCCAAGGGGAGACAGGGGTCACTGAAGCTTTCTTT
v_call: TRBV2; d_call: -; clone_size: -; j_call: TRBJ2-7; cdr3_aa: CASSRGTPYEQYF; cdr3_nt: TGTGCCAGCAGCCGCGGGACTCCCTACGAGCAGTACTTC
v_call: TRBV13; d_call: -; clone_size: -; j_call: TRBJ2-7; cdr3_aa: CASSFQGSYEQYF; cdr3_nt: TGTGCCAGCAGCTTCCAGGGGTCATACGAGCAGTACTTC
v_call: TRBV29-1; d_call: TRBD2; clone_size: -; j_call: TRBJ2-1; cdr3_aa: CSVAVAGAVFDEQFF; cdr3_nt: TGCAGCGTTGCCGTAGCGGGAGCCGTCTTCGATGAGCAGTTCTTC
v_call: TRBV11-1; d_call: -; clone_size: -; j_call: TRBJ2-5; cdr3_aa: CASSVAGETQYF; cdr3_nt: TGTGCCAGCAGCGTCGCAGGCGAGACCCAGTACTTC